The rows below give T cell receptor beta chains drawn from one sample of a study of response to subunit inactivated influenza vaccine. One entry per CDR3 protein results from TCRdb running MiXCR on the RT-PCR reads. The sample has roughly 700,000 distinct CDR3 sequences, about 14% seen once. This specimen consisted of PBMCs from blood, obtained less than 15 days before vaccination. Receptors originate from a man aged 50-60 years who received an inactivated influenza vaccine. Both conserved end residues are part of each CDR3. A D gene is named only where the DNA matches it firmly. Rows may omit the clone size; those that give it use once, few, many or a size class.

j_gene | d_gene | v_gene | abundance | CDR3aa | CDR3nt
TRBJ2-3 | NA | TRBV7-2 | NA | CASSLLEGRKTQYF | TGTGCCAGCAGCTTATTAGAGGGGAGGAAAACGCAGTATTTT
TRBJ1-4 | NA | TRBV4-2 | NA | CASSHTGESTNEKLFF | TGTGCCAGCAGCCACACAGGTGAATCAACTAATGAAAAACTGTTTTTT
TRBJ2-4 | NA | TRBV12-3/TRBV12-4 | NA | CASSRGFFDIQYF | TGTGCCAGCAGCCGGGGGTTCTTCGACATTCAGTACTTC
TRBJ2-7 | TRBD2 | TRBV18 | NA | CASSQAGGFYEQYF | TGTGCCAGCTCACAAGCGGGAGGATTCTACGAGCAGTACTTC
TRBJ2-3 | NA | TRBV6-5 | NA | CASSNSLGGASTDTQYF | TGTGCCAGCAGTAACTCCTTGGGGGGAGCTAGCACAGATACGCAGTATTTT
TRBJ2-1 | NA | TRBV7-9 | NA | CASSLDLGGVAYNEQFF | TGTGCCAGCAGCTTAGACCTTGGGGGAGTCGCCTACAATGAGCAGTTCTTC
TRBJ1-4 | NA | TRBV3-1 | few | CASSQVPPGDEKLFF | TGTGCCAGCAGCCAAGTCCCACCCGGAGATGAAAAACTGTTTTTT
TRBJ2-3 | NA | TRBV18 | few | CASSYDSTTDTQYF | TGTGCCAGCTCCTACGACAGTACCACAGATACGCAGTATTTT
TRBJ1-5 | TRBD1 | TRBV6-2/TRBV6-3 | many | CASSYRTGFQPQHF | TGTGCCAGCAGTTACCGGACAGGGTTTCAGCCCCAGCATTTT
TRBJ1-4 | NA | TRBV2 | many | CASSVRDSGKLFF | TGTGCCAGCAGTGTCCGAGACTCTGGAAAACTGTTTTTT
TRBJ1-2 | NA | TRBV4-3 | few | CASSQDKGGYYGYTF | TGCGCCAGCAGCCAAGATAAGGGGGGCTACTATGGCTACACCTTC
TRBJ1-1 | NA | TRBV11-2 | many | CASSSDTEAFF | TGTGCCAGCAGCTCGGACACAGAAGCTTTCTTT
TRBJ2-1 | NA | TRBV11-2 | NA | CASSLDPTEQFF | TGTGCCAGCAGCTTAGATCCGACGGAGCAGTTCTTC
TRBJ2-1 | NA | TRBV4-3 | few | CASSQDQGLGNNEQFF | TGCGCCAGCAGCCAAGATCAGGGCCTGGGAAACAATGAGCAGTTCTTC
TRBJ2-5 | TRBD2 | TRBV9 | NA | CASSGLGLAGGETQYF | TGTGCCAGCAGCGGCTTAGGACTAGCGGGAGGCGAGACCCAGTACTTC
TRBJ2-7 | TRBD1 | TRBV6-4 | many | CASRTTRDRGSISSYEQYF | TGTGCCAGCAGGACTACTCGGGACAGGGGGTCCATTAGCTCCTACGAGCAGTACTTC
TRBJ1-4 | NA | TRBV5-1 | NA | CASSFSGTPNEKLFF | TGCGCCAGCAGCTTCTCCGGGACACCGAATGAAAAACTGTTTTTT
TRBJ2-1 | NA | TRBV25-1 | NA | CASSEEGGQKEQFF | TGTGCCAGCAGTGAAGAGGGGGGGCAGAAGGAGCAGTTCTTC
TRBJ1-1 | NA | TRBV12-3/TRBV12-4 | many | CASSPVGGTEAFF | TGTGCCAGCAGCCCCGTTGGTGGCACTGAAGCTTTCTTT
TRBJ2-7 | NA | TRBV12-3/TRBV12-4 | NA | CASRVLQGPYEQYF | TGTGCCAGCCGGGTGTTACAGGGTCCCTACGAGCAGTACTTC
TRBJ1-1 | TRBD1 | TRBV6-4 | few | CASPTKQGSDTEAFF | TGTGCCAGCCCTACTAAACAGGGGTCTGACACTGAAGCTTTCTTT
TRBJ2-2 | NA | TRBV7-2 | few | CASSLSGGPKNTGELFF | TGTGCCAGCAGCTTATCGGGGGGCCCAAAAAACACCGGGGAGCTGTTTTTT